A few counts support the clone carrying this T cell receptor beta chain. Its antigen is not identified. The data were taken from a study of T cell responses to AZD1222 COVID-19 vaccine. Whole-study findings and limits: White British people made up most donors, females outnumbered males, and clonal diversity was possibly underestimated. Following two doses of AZD1222, Spike-specific TCR breadth and depth rose. With dominance at 160-218 and 743-854, vaccine-associated CD4 TCRs spanned spike. AZD1222 recipients seropositive at baseline numbered only 5 to 7.

The V and J ends lost 1 base and 2 bases respectively, with 12 bases between them. The CDR3 has 15 residues. Looked up from germline, CDR1 is SSHAT and CDR2 is FNYEAQ (reference sequence). Using immunoSEQ multiplex PCR, the repertoire was profiled, and TCRdb retains in-frame clones only, with some absent. The table lists 120,000 to 150,000 clones, more than 85% of them singletons. This receptor was obtained from an adult in good health. The sequences come from peripheral blood, collected on day 0 of AZD1222 vaccination. The rearrangement joins TRBV7-7 to TRBJ2-7, with D possibly TRBD1 on 6 matching bases. CDR3 nucleotides: TGTGCCAGCAGCTTAGGGGACAAGGGGACCTACGAGCAGTACTTC. This gives the protein CASSLGDKGTYEQYF. Filled out from reference TRBV7-7 and TRBJ2-7, the complete variable domain reads GAGVSQSPRYKVTKRGQDVTLRCDPISSHATLYWYQQALGQGPEFLTYFNYEAQPDKSGLPSDRFSAERPEGSISTLTIQRTEQRDSAMYRCASSLGDKGTYEQYFGPGTRLTVT.